The rows below give T cell receptor beta chains drawn from one sample of a study of CD8+CD57+ T cells in acquired aplastic anemia. TCRdb fed the reads into MiXCR, producing one record per CDR3 protein. This sample has more than 150,000 distinct CDR3 sequences, with less than 55% found just once. Input material: sorted CD4+, CD8+, or CD8+CD57+ T cells (not recorded which) from PBMCs. All receptors derive from a human donor in good health. CDR3s include the opening cysteine and the closing phenylalanine or tryptophan. Each record gives: CDR3 protein, V gene, J gene.

cdr3_aa: CSAKHRDYHYEQYF
v_call: TRBV20-1
j_call: TRBJ2-7

cdr3_aa: CSAIYETQYF
v_call: TRBV20-1
j_call: TRBJ2-5

cdr3_aa: CASSFRLAGITDTQYF
v_call: TRBV12-3/TRBV12-4
j_call: TRBJ2-3

cdr3_aa: CASSFQGGTDTQYF
v_call: TRBV19
j_call: TRBJ2-3

cdr3_aa: CASSLGAVGGLRTQYF
v_call: TRBV7-2
j_call: TRBJ2-5

cdr3_aa: CASSLGTYSYNEQFF
v_call: TRBV7-6
j_call: TRBJ2-1

cdr3_aa: CSAWNQGMGANYGYTF
v_call: TRBV20-1
j_call: TRBJ1-2

cdr3_aa: CASSHIAGGPSYEQYF
v_call: TRBV3-1
j_call: TRBJ2-7

cdr3_aa: CASRGTSGRLSTDTQYF
v_call: TRBV12-3/TRBV12-4
j_call: TRBJ2-3

cdr3_aa: CSARAPGYQETQYF
v_call: TRBV20-1
j_call: TRBJ2-5

cdr3_aa: CASGPLAGGSYEQYF
v_call: TRBV2
j_call: TRBJ2-7

cdr3_aa: CSVKWGERTEAFF
v_call: TRBV29-1
j_call: TRBJ1-1

cdr3_aa: CASSTPAGTRESGANVLTF
v_call: TRBV12-3/TRBV12-4
j_call: TRBJ2-6

cdr3_aa: CASSPRLAVSTDTQYF
v_call: TRBV11-2
j_call: TRBJ2-3

cdr3_aa: CASSESGLSSTDTQYF
v_call: TRBV25-1
j_call: TRBJ2-3

cdr3_aa: CATSNHPKGLNQFF
v_call: TRBV15
j_call: TRBJ2-1

cdr3_aa: CASSEEETQYF
v_call: TRBV10-1
j_call: TRBJ2-5

cdr3_aa: CASSELAGSSGANVLTF
v_call: TRBV9
j_call: TRBJ2-6

cdr3_aa: CASSTETEGAEKLFF
v_call: TRBV2
j_call: TRBJ1-4

cdr3_aa: CSVGQGEGYEKLFF
v_call: TRBV29-1
j_call: TRBJ1-4

cdr3_aa: CASTSREGLGNQPQHF
v_call: TRBV19
j_call: TRBJ1-5

cdr3_aa: CASSAQGAHDQPQHF
v_call: TRBV9
j_call: TRBJ1-5

cdr3_aa: CSARVRSGRYQPQHF
v_call: TRBV20-1
j_call: TRBJ1-5

cdr3_aa: CASSVTGGPDTQYF
v_call: TRBV6-4
j_call: TRBJ2-3

cdr3_aa: CASSHNRGALIEQYF
v_call: TRBV3-1
j_call: TRBJ2-7

cdr3_aa: CASSPGLAGGIGELFF
v_call: TRBV5-1
j_call: TRBJ2-2

cdr3_aa: CSARLAVTDTQYF
v_call: TRBV20-1
j_call: TRBJ2-3

cdr3_aa: CASSLLTRQYF
v_call: TRBV28
j_call: TRBJ2-7

cdr3_aa: CASSIPGPTPSTDTQYF
v_call: TRBV19
j_call: TRBJ2-3

cdr3_aa: CASSQEITGVGADTQYF
v_call: TRBV4-3
j_call: TRBJ2-3

cdr3_aa: CSARKRISYNEQFF
v_call: TRBV20-1
j_call: TRBJ2-1

cdr3_aa: CAWREQRNTEAFF
v_call: TRBV30
j_call: TRBJ1-1

cdr3_aa: CASRDRESYTF
v_call: TRBV7-9
j_call: TRBJ1-2

cdr3_aa: CATSEDSNQPQRF
v_call: TRBV24-1
j_call: TRBJ1-5

cdr3_aa: CASIARETRETQYF
v_call: TRBV5-6
j_call: TRBJ2-5

cdr3_aa: CASSGRGSSYGYTF
v_call: TRBV19
j_call: TRBJ1-2

cdr3_aa: CASSPRTGKVEAFF
v_call: TRBV6-1
j_call: TRBJ1-1

cdr3_aa: CASSARTSGDTGELFF
v_call: TRBV5-1
j_call: TRBJ2-2

cdr3_aa: CASSQGASYNSPLHF
v_call: TRBV4-1
j_call: TRBJ1-6

cdr3_aa: CASSETGASSGNTTYF
v_call: TRBV6-2/TRBV6-3
j_call: TRBJ1-3

cdr3_aa: CATSSTTSEGGSPLHF
v_call: TRBV15
j_call: TRBJ1-6

cdr3_aa: CASSQTVGYEQYF
v_call: TRBV7-9
j_call: TRBJ2-7

cdr3_aa: CATSSGGTEGWGGYTF
v_call: TRBV15
j_call: TRBJ1-2

cdr3_aa: CASSSRGTYEQYF
v_call: TRBV2
j_call: TRBJ2-7

cdr3_aa: CASSFLSGIGGDTQYF
v_call: TRBV11-1
j_call: TRBJ2-3

cdr3_aa: CASSATIQPQHF
v_call: TRBV2
j_call: TRBJ1-5

cdr3_aa: CSVEGGPPPSYEQSF
v_call: TRBV29-1
j_call: TRBJ2-7

cdr3_aa: CASTKGMGGGQPQHF
v_call: TRBV19
j_call: TRBJ1-5

cdr3_aa: CATSRDAGSYNEQFF
v_call: TRBV15
j_call: TRBJ2-1